This record concerns one T cell receptor beta chain sequence. Its cognate antigen is unknown. This sample was included in a study of beta chain features in type 1 diabetes. Study overall: Healthy donors and patients showed comparable age, gender and cell yields.

Study-wide results and limits: Type 1 diabetes patients had moderately but significantly shorter TCRB CDR3s in all four CD4+ subsets. The naive, central memory and Treg TCRB repertoires of patients appeared to be more similar to one another than those of healthy donors. Sequencing the cDNA could make cells with high TCR expression show up more than they should.

Since all of the isolated RNA was reverse transcribed, expressed TCRB transcripts were what got sequenced. Produced via immunoSEQ multiplex PCR; TCRdb's table is partial and in-frame only. This table has a few hundred thousand clones, 20% to 25% appearing once. The V gene's germline CDR1 is SGHNT and CDR2 YYREEE (reference sequence). J lost 11 bases, V lost 4 bases, and 7 bases had no gene match. The CDR3 is 13 residues long. The chain couples TRBV5-4 to TRBJ1-1; 11 bases fit TRBD1. The sequencing input was naive CD4+ T cells from blood. The sequence was collected from a woman aged 25 to 39 with type 1 diabetes. Here the CDR3 reads CASSTGQGAPAFF. DNA for the CDR3: TGTGCCAGCAGCACAGGACAGGGGGCGCCTGCTTTCTTT.